A selection of T cell receptor beta chains follows, all from one sample in a study of shared clonotypes between healthy human individuals. Profiling relied on immunoSEQ multiplex PCR, and the TCRdb table lists in-frame clones only, not all of them. This sample yields hundreds of thousands of clones, of which over 90% are seen a single time; approximately 25% belongs to the top ten. Sequenced: naive CD8+ T cells sorted from blood. The receptor source for this set is a man aged 30 to 45 in good health. The CDR3 runs from the conserved cysteine through the conserved F or W. The D gene is left open where the match is weak. Rows may omit the clone size; those that give it use once, few, many or a size class.

15	NA	NA	TRBV28	TRBJ2-2	TGTGCCAGCACCCCCGAACGACCGAACACCGGGGAGCTGTTTTTT	CASTPERPNTGELFF
15	TRBD2	NA	TRBV30	TRBJ2-1	TGTGCCTGGAGTGAGTTAGCGGGAGGGTGGGGTGAGCAGTTCTTC	CAWSELAGGWGEQFF
15	TRBD1	NA	TRBV19	TRBJ2-7	TGTGCCAGTAGTATGGACAGGGGGAGCTCCTACGAGCAGTACTTC	CASSMDRGSSYEQYF
14	NA	NA	TRBV28	TRBJ2-7	TGTGCCAGCAGTCCCTTTAGGACAGTCTACGAGCAGTACTTC	CASSPFRTVYEQYF
17	NA	once	TRBV11-2	TRBJ2-7	TGTGCCAGCAGCTCTCCACCCGGTCGGAGTGGAACCTACGAGCAGTACTTC	CASSSPPGRSGTYEQYF
14	NA	NA	TRBV6-1	TRBJ2-1	TGTGCCAGCAGTGAACGCCATCTGAGGAATGAGCAGTTCTTC	CASSERHLRNEQFF
17	TRBD1	NA	TRBV7-9	TRBJ1-1	TGTGCCAGCAGCGAAAACCGGGACAGGCCAATGAACACTGAAGCTTTCTTT	CASSENRDRPMNTEAFF
14	TRBD2	NA	TRBV9	TRBJ2-1	TGTGCCAGCAGCGTAGGACTAGCGGCAAATGAGCAGTTCTTC	CASSVGLAANEQFF
16	TRBD2	NA	TRBV5-1	TRBJ2-3	TGCGCCAGCAGCTCCTTACTAGCGGGAGAGGTAGATACGCAGTATTTT	CASSSLLAGEVDTQYF
14	TRBD1	NA	TRBV7-9	TRBJ2-7	TGTGCCAGCAGCTTACCGGGACAGGGCTACGAGCAGTACTTC	CASSLPGQGYEQYF
17	TRBD2	NA	TRBV10-1	TRBJ2-1	TGCGCCAGCAGTGATGATGTTTCTAGCGGGGCCTACAATGAGCAGTTCTTC	CASSDDVSSGAYNEQFF
15	TRBD2	NA	TRBV2	TRBJ2-2	TGTGCCAGCAGTGGTAGCGGGGGAAACACCGGGGAGCTGTTTTTT	CASSGSGGNTGELFF
15	TRBD2	NA	TRBV9	TRBJ2-3	TGTGCCAGCAGCGCGGGACTAGCGAACACAGATACGCAGTATTTT	CASSAGLANTDTQYF
14	TRBD1	NA	TRBV27	TRBJ2-7	TGTGCCAGCAGTTTCACAGGGGGCCGGTACGAGCAGTACTTC	CASSFTGGRYEQYF
13	TRBD1	NA	TRBV14	TRBJ2-1	TGTGCCAGCGGGGAGACAGGGGGCCCATTCCAGTTCTTC	CASGETGGPFQFF
14	NA	NA	TRBV9	TRBJ2-7	TGTGCCAGCAGCCCTATGGGGTATATCAACGAGCAGTACTTC	CASSPMGYINEQYF